A selection of T cell receptor beta chains follows, all from one sample in a study of T cell changes during pregnancy in multiple sclerosis. Sequencing was performed with immunoSEQ multiplex PCR; in TCRdb, only in-frame clones are kept and a portion is missing. The sample lists tens of thousands of clones, approximately 92% occurring once. This material consisted of CD4+ T cells from peripheral blood mononuclear cells, taken before pregnancy. The origin of the receptors is a female donor with multiple sclerosis, enrolled in a pregnancy study. The CDR3 runs from the conserved cysteine through the conserved F or W. Each record gives: J gene, V gene, clone size, D gene, CDR3 protein, CDR3 DNA. A D gene is named only where the DNA matches it firmly. Clone size is stated in some rows and not others, as once, few, many or a class when expanded.

TRBJ1-1 | TRBV5-8 | NA | TRBD1 | CASSLAKDRGHGNTEAFF | TGTGCCAGCAGCTTGGCCAAGGACAGGGGGCATGGGAACACTGAAGCTTTCTTT
TRBJ2-1 | TRBV5-1 | NA | TRBD2 | CASSLAGIAGSGNEQFF | TGCGCCAGCAGCTTGGCCGGGATAGCGGGATCGGGCAATGAGCAGTTCTTC
TRBJ1-1 | TRBV19 | NA | TRBD1 | CASSNTGVNTEAFF | TGTGCCAGTAGCAACACAGGGGTGAACACTGAAGCTTTCTTT
TRBJ2-7 | TRBV7-9 | NA | TRBD2 | CASREGTSGGDEQYF | TGTGCCAGCAGGGAGGGGACTAGCGGGGGCGACGAGCAGTACTTC
TRBJ2-3 | TRBV7-2 | NA | TRBD2 | CASSELAGGPIDTQYF | TGTGCCAGCAGCGAACTAGCGGGAGGGCCGATAGATACGCAGTATTTT
TRBJ1-1 | TRBV4-1 | once | TRBD1 | CASSPGQALNLNTEAFF | TGCGCCAGCAGCCCCGGACAGGCCCTAAACCTAAACACTGAAGCTTTCTTT
TRBJ2-6 | TRBV15 | NA | TRBD1 | CATSRSGDRFLSGANVLTF | TGTGCCACCAGCAGAAGTGGGGACAGGTTCTTGTCTGGGGCCAACGTCCTGACTTTC
TRBJ2-5 | TRBV6-5 | NA | NA | CASSYKEQGVRETQYF | TGTGCCAGCAGTTACAAGGAACAGGGAGTACGGGAGACCCAGTACTTC
TRBJ2-7 | TRBV10-3 | NA | TRBD1 | CAISSPGQGFGYEQYF | TGTGCCATCAGTTCCCCGGGACAGGGGTTTGGGTACGAGCAGTACTTC
TRBJ2-3 | TRBV25-1 | NA | TRBD2 | CASSVGLAGGSLDTQYF | TGTGCCAGCAGTGTGGGACTAGCGGGAGGTTCGTTGGATACGCAGTATTTT
TRBJ1-2 | TRBV27 | NA | TRBD1 | CASSISGGKGYGYTF | TGTGCCAGCAGCATCTCAGGGGGGAAGGGGTATGGCTACACCTTC
TRBJ2-2 | TRBV7-8 | once | TRBD2 | CASSLRASGNTGELFF | TGTGCCAGCAGCTTAAGAGCTAGCGGGAACACCGGGGAGCTGTTTTTT
TRBJ1-3 | TRBV30 | NA | NA | CAWSVGGSGNTIYF | TGTGCCTGGAGTGTAGGCGGCAGCGGAAACACCATATATTTT
TRBJ2-3 | TRBV7-9 | NA | TRBD2 | CASSLALAGGTDTQYF | TGTGCCAGCAGCTTAGCGCTAGCGGGGGGCACAGATACGCAGTATTTT
TRBJ1-2 | TRBV15 | NA | TRBD1 | CATSRQRLMFGTDYGYTF | TGTGCCACCAGCAGACAAAGGCTGATGTTCGGGACAGACTATGGCTACACCTTC